This is a list of T cell receptor beta chains from one sample in a study of T cells in Graves' hyperthyroidism and ophthalmopathy. TCRdb reprocessed the multiplex PCR reads with MiXCR, giving one entry per CDR3 protein. The sample consists of under 350,000 distinct CDR3 sequences, roughly an eighth of them appearing once. Sequenced material: blood. The receptors come from a woman in her 40s with Graves' ophthalmopathy. CDR3s include the opening cysteine and the closing phenylalanine or tryptophan. Fields, in order: V gene, D gene, J gene, clone size, CDR3 protein, CDR3 DNA. The D gene is left open where the match is weak. For some rows the clone size is stated as once, few or many, or as a class when expanded; others skip it.

v_gene: TRBV28
d_gene: TRBD2
j_gene: TRBJ2-1
abundance: -
CDR3aa: CASSLSILTSGINPNEQFF
CDR3nt: TGTGCCAGCAGTTTATCAATTTTGACTAGCGGGATTAATCCCAATGAGCAGTTCTTC

v_gene: TRBV6-1
d_gene: -
j_gene: TRBJ1-5
abundance: many
CDR3aa: CASSERPTGVPQHF
CDR3nt: TGTGCCAGCAGTGAACGCCCCACCGGGGTGCCCCAGCATTTT

v_gene: TRBV5-1
d_gene: TRBD1
j_gene: TRBJ1-4
abundance: many
CDR3aa: CASSEDSGTGDKLFF
CDR3nt: TGCGCCAGCAGTGAGGACTCCGGGACAGGGGACAAACTGTTTTTT

v_gene: TRBV10-2
d_gene: TRBD1
j_gene: TRBJ1-3
abundance: many
CDR3aa: CASRAGTGRDTIYF
CDR3nt: TGCGCCAGCAGGGCCGGGACAGGGAGAGACACCATATATTTT

v_gene: TRBV27
d_gene: TRBD1
j_gene: TRBJ1-1
abundance: -
CDR3aa: CASSPGGQGATEAFF
CDR3nt: TGTGCCAGCAGTCCCGGAGGACAGGGAGCTACTGAAGCTTTCTTT

v_gene: TRBV7-9
d_gene: -
j_gene: TRBJ2-7
abundance: many
CDR3aa: CASSSPIRNEQYF
CDR3nt: TGTGCCAGCAGCTCCCCTATCAGGAACGAGCAGTACTTC

v_gene: TRBV27
d_gene: -
j_gene: TRBJ2-3
abundance: few
CDR3aa: CASSLWSGAESTDTQYF
CDR3nt: TGTGCCAGCAGTTTATGGTCGGGCGCAGAAAGCACAGATACGCAGTATTTT

v_gene: TRBV7-8
d_gene: -
j_gene: TRBJ2-7
abundance: many
CDR3aa: CASSLAVDEQYF
CDR3nt: TGTGCCAGCAGCTTAGCGGTCGACGAGCAGTACTTC

v_gene: TRBV5-4
d_gene: TRBD1
j_gene: TRBJ2-2
abundance: -
CDR3aa: CASSSGTERNTGELFF
CDR3nt: TGTGCCAGCAGCTCAGGGACAGAGCGGAACACCGGGGAGCTGTTTTTT

v_gene: TRBV5-1
d_gene: -
j_gene: TRBJ2-5
abundance: many
CDR3aa: CASTRQGPEETQYF
CDR3nt: TGCGCCAGCACCCGCCAGGGACCTGAAGAGACCCAGTACTTC

v_gene: TRBV7-6
d_gene: TRBD1
j_gene: TRBJ2-1
abundance: -
CDR3aa: CASSGRTGGNEQFF
CDR3nt: TGTGCCAGCAGCGGAAGGACAGGGGGCAATGAGCAGTTCTTC

v_gene: TRBV20-1
d_gene: -
j_gene: TRBJ1-2
abundance: many
CDR3aa: CSAIPIVRANYGYTF
CDR3nt: TGCAGTGCTATCCCCATAGTAAGAGCTAACTATGGCTACACCTTC

v_gene: TRBV11-3
d_gene: -
j_gene: TRBJ1-3
abundance: -
CDR3aa: CASSLTVSGNTIYF
CDR3nt: TGTGCCAGCAGCTTAACAGTATCTGGAAACACCATATATTTT

v_gene: TRBV5-6
d_gene: TRBD2
j_gene: TRBJ2-3
abundance: many
CDR3aa: CASSPIGAGLYTDTQYF
CDR3nt: TGTGCCAGCAGCCCTATCGGAGCGGGGCTCTACACAGATACGCAGTATTTT

v_gene: TRBV7-6
d_gene: -
j_gene: TRBJ1-3
abundance: few
CDR3aa: CASSPRQTGNTIYF
CDR3nt: TGTGCCAGCAGCCCTAGACAGACTGGAAACACCATATATTTT

v_gene: TRBV7-2
d_gene: -
j_gene: TRBJ2-7
abundance: -
CDR3aa: CASSKQGVGYEQYF
CDR3nt: TGTGCCAGCAGCAAACAGGGTGTTGGGTACGAGCAGTACTTC

v_gene: TRBV27
d_gene: TRBD1
j_gene: TRBJ1-5
abundance: many
CDR3aa: CASSLSGTGGRQPQHF
CDR3nt: TGTGCCAGCAGTTTATCGGGGACAGGGGGCCGGCAGCCCCAGCATTTT

v_gene: TRBV12-3/TRBV12-4
d_gene: -
j_gene: TRBJ1-1
abundance: -
CDR3aa: CASSPGTTNTEAFF
CDR3nt: TGTGCCAGCAGCCCCGGGACAACGAACACTGAAGCTTTCTTT

v_gene: TRBV11-2
d_gene: TRBD2
j_gene: TRBJ2-6
abundance: -
CDR3aa: CASSLEWGGSGANVLTF
CDR3nt: TGTGCCAGCAGCTTAGAATGGGGGGGCTCTGGGGCCAACGTCCTGACTTTC

v_gene: TRBV20-1
d_gene: -
j_gene: TRBJ2-5
abundance: -
CDR3aa: CSARGLQGLVAQYF
CDR3nt: TGCAGTGCTAGAGGTTTACAGGGCCTAGTTGCCCAGTACTTC

v_gene: TRBV27
d_gene: TRBD2
j_gene: TRBJ2-1
abundance: few
CDR3aa: CASSSLAGQSSYNEQFF
CDR3nt: TGTGCCAGCAGTTCTTTAGCGGGTCAGAGCTCCTACAATGAGCAGTTCTTC

v_gene: TRBV12-3/TRBV12-4
d_gene: -
j_gene: TRBJ2-3
abundance: few
CDR3aa: CASRGRRSGGTQYF
CDR3nt: TGTGCCAGCAGGGGGAGGAGAAGCGGCGGTACGCAGTATTTT

v_gene: TRBV29-1
d_gene: TRBD2
j_gene: TRBJ2-3
abundance: many
CDR3aa: CSVGGGDTDTQYF
CDR3nt: TGCAGCGTTGGCGGGGGTGACACAGATACGCAGTATTTT